Described below is a single TCR beta chain sequence and its context. Its specificity is unknown. The sample comes from a study of cytomegalovirus exposure and HLA in healthy donors. Whole-study results and caveats: Per published reports, the classifier diagnosed cytomegalovirus status with high specificity and sensitivity. The study designated over 150 TCR beta chains cytomegalovirus-associated.

The data were produced by immunoSEQ multiplex PCR, yet TCRdb's version contains in-frame clones alone and is incomplete. This sample has approximately 210,000 clones; 86% occur once, and the top ten carry almost 1.5%. CDR1 SGHRS and CDR2 YFSETQ come from the germline V gene. Germline trimming cut 3 bases from V and 13 bases from J; bases unmatched to any gene: 11. CDR3 length: 14 residues. Specimen: PBMCs. The chain is built from TRBV5-1 and TRBJ1-1, with 11 bases identical to TRBD1. This TCR was recovered from a woman under 30 in good health and CMV-seronegative. CDR3 protein: CASSSGTGGPLVFF. CDR3 DNA: TGCGCCAGCAGCTCCGGGACAGGGGGACCATTGGTTTTCTTT.